The rows below give T cell receptor beta chains drawn from one sample of a study of metastatic and nonmetastatic thyroid tumors. MiXCR re-clonotyped the PCR reads for TCRdb. This table has about 11,000 clones, over 30% appearing once. Material: tumor tissue. These receptors were taken from a female donor with papillary thyroid cancer or a benign thyroid nodule (not recorded which). Some clones in this sample may be carry-over from other donors' samples. CDR3s include the opening cysteine and the closing phenylalanine or tryptophan. A D gene is named only where the DNA matches it firmly. Clone size is shown for a subset of rows, as once, few, many or a class of expanded clone.

j_gene	v_gene	len	abundance	d_gene	CDR3aa	CDR3nt
TRBJ1-1	TRBV28	16	-	-	CAISSDVWATATEAFF	TGTGCCATCAGTTCAGATGTGTGGGCAACTGCCACTGAAGCTTTCTTT
TRBJ2-3	TRBV5-1	14	-	-	CASRRMENTDTQYF	TGCGCCAGCCGAAGAATGGAAAACACAGATACGCAGTATTTT
TRBJ2-3	TRBV11-1	17	once	TRBD1	CASSLRGLGLPADTQYF	TGTGCCAGCAGCTTAAGGGGGCTTGGGCTCCCTGCAGATACGCAGTATTTT
TRBJ2-1	TRBV5-1	15	-	TRBD2	CASSWTSGREGEQFF	TGCGCCAGCAGCTGGACTAGCGGGAGGGAGGGTGAGCAGTTCTTC
TRBJ1-2	TRBV19	12	few	-	CASSRGILSYTF	TGTGCCAGTAGTAGAGGGATCTTGAGCTACACCTTC
TRBJ2-2	TRBV4-2	18	-	TRBD2	CASYNLIAGGPNTGELFF	TGTGCCAGCTATAATCTGATAGCGGGAGGGCCCAACACCGGGGAGCTGTTTTTT
TRBJ2-1	TRBV6-2/TRBV6-3	15	few	TRBD2	CASSQTSGGYNEQFF	TGTGCCAGCAGTCAGACTAGCGGAGGATACAATGAGCAGTTCTTC
TRBJ2-3	TRBV7-3	15	-	TRBD2	CASSFAGGSTDTQYF	TGTGCCAGCAGCTTCGCGGGAGGGAGCACAGATACGCAGTATTTT
TRBJ2-7	TRBV20-1	12	-	TRBD1	CSAMGQGYEQYF	TGCAGTGCTATGGGACAGGGGTACGAGCAGTACTTC
TRBJ2-5	TRBV29-1	13	-	-	CSVARGAGETQYF	TGCAGCGTGGCTAGGGGGGCTGGGGAGACCCAGTACTTC
TRBJ2-5	TRBV11-2	16	-	TRBD1	CASSSSGTGYRETQYF	TGTGCCAGCAGCTCCTCCGGGACAGGGTATCGGGAGACCCAGTACTTC
TRBJ2-1	TRBV19	13	-	-	CASSIHRASEQFF	TGTGCCAGTAGTATTCACAGGGCGAGTGAGCAGTTCTTC
TRBJ1-4	TRBV18	13	-	-	CASSRDSNEKLFF	TGTGCCAGCTCACGAGACAGTAATGAAAAACTGTTTTTT
TRBJ2-1	TRBV11-2	15	once	-	CASRPQLGFLNEQFF	TGTGCCAGCCGCCCTCAGCTTGGGTTTCTAAATGAGCAGTTCTTC
TRBJ2-3	TRBV5-1	16	-	TRBD2	CASSLPLAGAADTQYF	TGCGCCAGCAGCTTGCCACTAGCGGGAGCTGCAGATACGCAGTATTTT
TRBJ1-1	TRBV9	14	-	-	CASSVEAGGTEAFF	TGTGCCAGCAGCGTTGAGGCGGGGGGCACTGAAGCTTTCTTT
TRBJ2-7	TRBV28	13	many	-	CASREGFSYEQYF	TGTGCCAGCAGAGAGGGTTTCTCCTACGAGCAGTACTTC
TRBJ2-3	TRBV18	15	-	TRBD2	CASSRLAASTDTQYF	TGTGCCAGCTCACGACTAGCAGCCAGCACAGATACGCAGTATTTT
TRBJ2-1	TRBV6-1	14	few	TRBD2	CASNGGSSYNEQFF	TGTGCCAGCAATGGCGGGAGCTCCTACAATGAGCAGTTCTTC
TRBJ1-2	TRBV6-1	14	-	-	CASKIPGQRNGYTF	TGTGCCAGCAAAATACCGGGCCAACGTAATGGCTACACCTTC
TRBJ2-7	TRBV19	13	-	TRBD2	CASQREGQNEQYF	TGTGCCAGTCAGCGGGAGGGCCAAAACGAGCAGTACTTC
TRBJ2-1	TRBV28	13	few	-	CASNRPSLNEQFF	TGTGCCAGCAATCGCCCATCTCTCAATGAGCAGTTCTTC
TRBJ1-1	TRBV28	14	-	-	CASSAVQDNTEAFF	TGTGCCAGCAGCGCAGTACAGGACAACACTGAAGCTTTCTTT
TRBJ2-1	TRBV27	15	-	-	CASSREGVGFNEQFF	TGTGCCAGCAGTAGAGAGGGGGTGGGATTCAATGAGCAGTTCTTC
TRBJ1-2	TRBV7-9	13	-	-	CASSLGGHYGYTF	TGTGCCAGCAGCTTAGGGGGACACTATGGCTACACCTTC
TRBJ1-6	TRBV6-6	18	few	-	CASSYSARRSSYNSPLHF	TGTGCCAGCAGTTACTCGGCCCGCCGGAGCTCCTATAATTCACCCCTCCACTTT
TRBJ2-1	TRBV24-1	13	few	TRBD1	CATRDRGFDEQFF	TGTGCCACCCGGGACAGGGGCTTCGATGAGCAGTTCTTC
TRBJ2-7	TRBV27	15	-	-	CASSPTSGHTYEQYF	TGTGCCAGCAGTCCGACCAGCGGGCACACCTACGAGCAGTACTTC
TRBJ2-2	TRBV11-1	12	-	-	CASISGGGELFF	TGTGCCAGCATCTCGGGTGGCGGGGAGCTGTTTTTT
TRBJ2-7	TRBV20-1	12	-	-	CSANRDSYEQYF	TGCAGTGCTAACAGGGACTCCTACGAGCAGTACTTC
TRBJ2-5	TRBV6-2/TRBV6-3	13	-	-	CASTRTRDGAQYF	TGTGCCAGCACCCGAACTAGAGATGGGGCCCAGTACTTC
TRBJ1-4	TRBV28	15	few	-	CASSFWSGSNEKLFF	TGTGCCAGCAGTTTCTGGTCAGGGTCCAATGAAAAACTGTTTTTT
TRBJ2-3	TRBV10-2	16	-	TRBD1	CASSVTGTAAPDTQYF	TGCGCCAGCAGTGTAACCGGGACAGCCGCACCAGATACGCAGTATTTT
TRBJ2-1	TRBV7-2	13	-	-	CASSLNSYNEQFF	TGTGCCAGCAGCTTAAACTCGTACAATGAGCAGTTCTTC
TRBJ1-4	TRBV4-1	13	-	-	CASSQDQPSRLFF	TGCGCCAGCAGCCAAGATCAGCCGAGCCGACTGTTTTTT
TRBJ2-3	TRBV5-1	16	once	TRBD1	CASSWTGKERTDTQYF	TGCGCCAGCAGCTGGACAGGGAAGGAGAGGACGGATACGCAGTATTTT
TRBJ2-3	TRBV6-5	14	-	-	CASSLSGTTDTQYF	TGTGCCAGCAGTTTATCAGGGACCACAGATACGCAGTATTTT
TRBJ2-3	TRBV11-3	13	few	-	CASSLNLRGTQYF	TGTGCCAGCAGCTTAAATTTGAGGGGTACGCAGTATTTT
TRBJ2-5	TRBV12-3/TRBV12-4	10	-	-	CASSLETQYF	TGTGCCAGCAGTTTAGAGACCCAGTACTTC
TRBJ1-5	TRBV27	16	-	-	CASSVAGTTSNQPQHF	TGTGCCAGCAGTGTAGCCGGGACTACGAGCAATCAGCCCCAGCATTTT
TRBJ2-7	TRBV4-1	16	-	-	CASSQSPRAGPYEQYF	TGCGCCAGCAGCCAGAGCCCAAGAGCAGGGCCCTACGAGCAGTACTTC
TRBJ1-2	TRBV5-8	15	-	TRBD1	CASSLGRGTAYGYTF	TGTGCCAGCAGCTTGGGCAGGGGGACAGCTTATGGCTACACCTTC
TRBJ1-2	TRBV28	15	few	TRBD1	CASSSAVGGVYGYTF	TGTGCCAGCAGTTCCGCCGTAGGGGGCGTCTATGGCTACACCTTC
TRBJ1-1	TRBV19	13	large	-	CASSIDRTTEAFF	TGTGCCAGTAGTATAGACCGGACTACTGAAGCTTTCTTT
TRBJ2-2	TRBV6-9	12	-	-	CASSYDTGELFF	TGTGCCAGCAGTTACGACACCGGGGAGCTGTTTTTT
TRBJ1-2	TRBV11-2	12	-	-	CASRSGETGYTF	TGTGCCAGCAGATCAGGGGAGACTGGCTACACCTTC
TRBJ1-5	TRBV6-1	15	few	TRBD1	CASSQGGGLNQPQHF	TGTGCCAGCAGCCAGGGAGGGGGCCTGAATCAGCCCCAGCATTTT
TRBJ2-7	TRBV19	14	-	TRBD1	CASFGGQPPYEQYF	TGTGCCAGTTTTGGGGGACAGCCACCCTACGAGCAGTACTTC
TRBJ2-1	TRBV19	15	few	TRBD2	CASSRLAVPYNEQFF	TGTGCCAGTAGTAGACTAGCGGTGCCCTACAATGAGCAGTTCTTC
TRBJ1-1	TRBV11-2	16	-	-	CASSVGVWDPNTEAFF	TGTGCCAGCAGCGTGGGGGTGTGGGACCCGAACACTGAAGCTTTCTTT
TRBJ2-3	TRBV5-1	17	-	-	CASSLYNRGVQADTQYF	TGCGCCAGCAGCTTATACAATCGGGGTGTTCAAGCAGATACGCAGTATTTT